The T cell receptor (beta chain) under discussion was sequenced for a study of OX40 agonist ivuxolimab in advanced cancers. Turning to the study itself: Each patient was given ivuxolimab into a vein every 2 weeks, at 0.01 to 10 mg/kg.

Note on this clone: Antigen: not known.

Method: immunoSEQ multiplex PCR; TCRdb's copy keeps in-frame clones and lacks some. This sample carries some 90,000 clones, 91% of them seen once, and the ten largest clones take 0.7% to 0.95%. The CDR3 covers 12 residues. Germline CDR1 and CDR2: MDHEN and SYDVKM. V was trimmed by 1 base and J by 5 bases, leaving 6 bases between them. General study findings and limits: Clonal expansion was among the lowest in partial responders at 0.1-3.0 mg/kg, especially CD8+.

Sequenced here: CD4+ or CD8+ T cells sorted from blood, sampled in a trial of the OX40 agonist ivuxolimab. The receptor was derived from an adult with an advanced solid tumor such as melanoma, head and neck, liver or kidney cancer. The chain couples TRBV28 to TRBJ2-7; D is unresolved. CDR3 nucleotides: TGTGCCAGCAGTTTATCTATTCACGAGCAGTACTTC. Translating gives CASSLSIHEQYF.